One and the same sample provided the 22 T cell receptor beta chains below, sequenced in a study of blood T cell repertoires in COVID-19. The protocol was immunoSEQ multiplex PCR, while the TCRdb copy is restricted to in-frame clones and leaves out a portion. The sample records around 370,000 clones, approximately 90% being singletons. The sample consisted of PBMCs or T cells enriched from blood (not recorded which). These receptors all come from a woman younger than 30 who had recovered from COVID-19.

The chain employs TRBV25-1 and TRBJ2-1; 8 bases match TRBD1. V was clipped by 1 base and J by 9 bases; unmatched bases: 11. The CDR3 sequence is 16 residues long. The germline V gene has CDR1 MGHDK and CDR2 SYGVNS. This CDR3 reads CASSESRGQVGTEQFF. The DNA for the CDR3 is TGTGCCAGCAGTGAATCCAGGGGGCAGGTTGGCACTGAGCAGTTCTTC.

As for this clone: Other DNA sequences of this sample code for an identical CDR3. The chain links TRBV6-5 to TRBJ1-5; 8 bases align to TRBD1. V lost 3 bases to trimming and J lost 7 bases; unmatched junction nucleotides: 5. The CDR3 has 14 amino acids. CDR1 and CDR2 from the germline V gene are MNHEY and SVGAGI. The CDR3 region is CASSYGQGAQPQHF. In DNA form, the CDR3 reads TGTGCCAGCAGTTATGGACAGGGAGCACAGCCCCAGCATTTT.

The gene calls are TRBV3-1 (or the pseudogene TRBV3-2) and TRBJ2-7; a weak D match, TRBD2 (5 bases). There are 13 residues in the CDR3. Germline V lookup: CDR1 LGHDT, CDR2 YNNKEL (reference sequence). Trimming removed 1 base from V and 6 bases from J, with 10 bases in between. CDR3 nucleotide sequence: TGTGCCAGCAGCCAAGCCTCGGGATCCGAGCAGTACTTC. Protein product: CASSQASGSEQYF.

Worth noting for this clone: Other DNA sequences in the same sample also yield this CDR3. This sequence joins TRBV9 and TRBJ1-2, with D perhaps TRBD1 (5 bases). The CDR3 is made up of 12 amino acids. V dropped 2 bases and J dropped 5 bases, with 7 bases sitting between them. Germline CDR1 is SGDLS and CDR2 is YYNGEE. CDR3 sequence: CASSVGGYGYTF. DNA of the CDR3: TGTGCCAGCAGCGTCGGGGGTTATGGCTACACCTTC.

This clone has a single count. J is TRBJ2-7 and V is TRBV19, with 10 bases aligning to TRBD1. The CDR3 covers 14 residues. The germline V gene has CDR1 LNHDA and CDR2 SQIVND (reference sequence). V dropped 5 bases and J dropped 2; count of bases not matched to a gene: 3. CDR3 amino acids: CASSPGTGAYEQYF. The CDR3 DNA sequence: TGTGCCAGTAGTCCAGGGACAGGGGCCTACGAGCAGTACTTC. The entire variable domain, with the rest obtained from reference TRBV19 and TRBJ2-7, is as follows: DGGITQSPKYLFRKEGQNVTLSCEQNLNHDAMYWYRQDPGQGLRLIYYSQIVNDFQKGDIAEGYSVSREKKESFPLTVTSAQKNPTAFYLCASSPGTGAYEQYFGPGTRLTVT.

V usage is TRBV27 and J usage is TRBJ1-5; 8 positions match TRBD1. CDR1 is MNHEY and CDR2 is SMNVEV in the germline V gene (reference sequence). The V and J ends lost 1 base and 0 bases, in that order; junction bases with no gene match: 8. CDR3 size: 18 residues. The CDR3: CASSLYGTGSYSNQPQHF. CDR3 coding DNA: TGTGCCAGCAGTTTATATGGGACAGGATCTTATAGCAATCAGCCCCAGCATTTT.

The rearrangement uses TRBV7-2 and TRBJ1-2, with 8 bases fitting TRBD1. V gave up 4 bases and J gave up 5 bases; unmatched junction bases: 15. This CDR3 is 17 amino acids long. Germline V CDR1 and CDR2: SGHTA, FQGNSA. CDR3 nucleotides: TGTGCCAGCAGCTGGCCGGGACAGGAAAAGAATCTTTATGGCTACACCTTC. It specifies CASSWPGQEKNLYGYTF.

V is TRBV6-2 or TRBV6-3 and J is TRBJ1-6, with TRBD1 identical over 9 bases. CDR1 and CDR2 from the germline V gene are MNHEY and SVGEGT. This CDR3 spans 15 amino acids. V shed 6 bases, J shed 9 bases, and the junction held 9 bases outside the gene matches. CDR3 DNA: TGTGCCAGCAGCCGATTTGGACAGGGGAGTTCACCCCTCCACTTT. It specifies CASSRFGQGSSPLHF.

The CDR3 sequence: CASTGGKESYNEQFF. The CDR3 DNA follows: TGTGCCAGCACGGGGGGGAAGGAATCCTACAATGAGCAGTTCTTC. The V call is TRBV2, the J call TRBJ2-1, with 8 nucleotides matching TRBD2. The germline CDR1 and CDR2 sequences are SNHLY and FYNNEI. The CDR3 runs to 15 residues. The V segment lost 7 bases and the J segment 1 base; nucleotides outside the gene matches: 6.

V usage is TRBV29-1 and J usage is TRBJ2-7; D might be TRBD1 (5 bases). This CDR3 contains 14 residues. Germline CDR1 SQVTM, CDR2 ANQGSEA. Trimming shortened V by 7 bases and J by 5 bases, and 21 bases separated the two germline ends. The CDR3 DNA reads TGCAGCGCCCGAGTCCAAACAGGCGTTAACGAGCAGTACTTC. Translating it yields CSARVQTGVNEQYF.

This clone has just one count. J is TRBJ2-3 and V is TRBV6-5; 8 bases map to TRBD1. Germline V lookup: CDR1 MNHEY, CDR2 SVGAGI. CDR3 size: 14 residues. V dropped 6 bases and J dropped 6; count of bases not matched to a gene: 8. The CDR3 bases are TGTGCCAGCAGGGGGGCAGGGGGCGTGGATACGCAGTATTTT. It yields the protein CASRGAGGVDTQYF.

The chain carries TRBV18 and TRBJ1-1, with D possibly being TRBD1 (5 bases). The CDR3 length is 13 residues. Per the germline V gene, CDR1 is KGHSH and CDR2 is LQKENI. Trimming stripped 5 bases from V and 1 base from J, with 8 bases between. The CDR3 nucleotides are TGTGCCAGCTCATATCAGGGGAACACTGAAGCTTTCTTT. This sequence encodes CASSYQGNTEAFF.

The chain is built from TRBV4-1 and TRBJ2-7; 7 bases are a match to TRBD1. From germline, CDR1 is MGHRA and CDR2 YSYEKL. Germline trimming cut 1 base from V and 4 bases from J; bases unmatched to any gene: 1. The CDR3 has 13 amino acids. For the CDR3, the DNA is TGCGCCAGCAGCCAAGGGGGACAGTACGAGCAGTACTTC. Its translation: CASSQGGQYEQYF.

This sequence joins TRBV11-2 and TRBJ2-7; no clear D. The CDR3 runs 12 residues. Germline V gene data show CDR1 as SGHAT and CDR2 as FQNNGV. Trimming pared 3 bases from V and 2 bases from J, leaving 5 bases between. CDR3 sequence: CASSFSTYEQYF. The CDR3 coding sequence is TGTGCCAGCAGCTTTTCCACCTACGAGCAGTACTTC.

This clone appeared a few times. The chain joins TRBV4-1 to TRBJ1-6; TRBD1 matches 7 bases. The CDR3 spans 16 residues. V was pared by 3 bases and J by 7 bases, with 9 bases of the junction left unmatched. Looked up from germline, CDR1 is MGHRA and CDR2 is YSYEKL. This CDR3 is CASSQDPGQTNSPLHF. Written as DNA, the CDR3 is TGCGCCAGCAGCCAGGACCCGGGACAGACCAATTCACCCCTCCACTTT.

The chain links TRBV6-5 to TRBJ2-1, with TRBD1 as a possible D gene (6 bases). V was cut by 5 bases and J by 3 bases, with 11 bases left in between. CDR1 MNHEY and CDR2 SVGAGI come from the germline V gene. CDR3 length equals 14 residues. The CDR3 sequence is CASSKGDNYNEQFF. The CDR3 nucleotides are TGTGCCAGCAGTAAGGGGGACAACTACAATGAGCAGTTCTTC.

This sequence joins TRBV3-1 (or the pseudogene TRBV3-2) and TRBJ2-7; 11 bases are shared with TRBD1. The trim removed 3 bases at V and 2 bases at J, leaving 3 bases unmatched. CDR1 is LGHDT and CDR2 is YNNKEL in the germline V gene (reference sequence). The CDR3 has 15 residues. This CDR3 reads CASSHSGQGAYEQYF. The CDR3 region has the DNA TGTGCCAGCAGCCACTCGGGACAGGGGGCCTACGAGCAGTACTTC.

V is TRBV7-9 and J is TRBJ1-1; D is undetermined. Germline CDR1 is SEHNR and CDR2 is FQNEAQ (reference sequence). Trimming left V 0 bases short and J 8 bases short, with 7 bases between. CDR3 length equals 12 residues. The CDR3 DNA is TGTGCCAGCAGCTTAGCGACACCCGAAGCTTTCTTT. It encodes CASSLATPEAFF.

The chain combines TRBV24-1 with TRBJ2-5; the D gene is possibly TRBD2 (5 bases). From germline, CDR1 is KGHDR and CDR2 SFDVKD. The CDR3 has 13 residues. The V end was cut by 11 bases, the J end by 2 bases, with 14 bases between. CDR3 in amino acids: CAIAPDLQETQYF. The CDR3 DNA reads as TGTGCCATCGCTCCGGACTTACAAGAGACCCAGTACTTC.

This clone has only one observation. V is TRBV30 and J is TRBJ1-6; 7 bases map to TRBD1. V trimming: 2 bases; J trimming: 8 bases; junction bases outside the gene matches: 6. Germline values: CDR1 GTSNPN, CDR2 SVGIG (reference sequence). This CDR3 is built from 14 residues. This CDR3 is CAWSRGQKDSPLHF. The CDR3, as DNA: TGTGCCTGGAGTCGGGGACAGAAAGATTCACCCCTCCACTTT.

The chain recombines TRBV6-6 with TRBJ1-1; 7 nucleotides line up with TRBD1. V lost 4 bases, J lost 7 bases, and 12 bases stayed unmatched. The CDR3 totals 15 residues. CDR1 and CDR2 from the germline V gene are MNHNY and SVGAGI (reference sequence). DNA for the CDR3: TGTGCCAGCAGTTCTGAGACCGGGACAGATTTTGAAGCTTTCTTT. It translates to CASSSETGTDFEAFF.

V is TRBV27 and J is TRBJ2-7; 12 bases are shared with TRBD2. Trimming cost V 6 bases and J 3 bases; bases outside gene matches: 6. Germline-derived CDR1 and CDR2 are MNHEY and SMNVEV (reference sequence). The CDR3 contains 15 residues. CDR3 sequence (DNA): TGTGCCAGCAGACTAGCGGGGGGCACCGACTACGAGCAGTACTTC. Its translation: CASRLAGGTDYEQYF.